This T cell receptor (beta chain) was retrieved from a study of shared clonotypes between healthy human individuals. Germline V gene sequence: CDR1 MNHNY, CDR2 SVGAGI (reference sequence). This CDR3 is 12 amino acids long. Trimming cost V 5 bases and J 7 bases, with 11 bases left between them. Sorted subsets were amplified in replicate PCRs using approximately 0.2 ug DNA, around 30,000 T cell genomes. Sequencing was performed with immunoSEQ multiplex PCR; in TCRdb, only in-frame clones are kept and a portion is missing. Of 2 million to 2.5 million clones in the sample, approximately 95% were seen once.

Sequencing input: naive CD4+ T cells from PBMCs. As for subset: CD45RA+ positively selected. The sequence came from a man aged 18 to 29 in good health. Some clones in this sample may be carry-over from other donors' samples. The J gene is TRBJ1-2, the V gene TRBV6-6; D unresolved. The CDR3 bases are TGTGCCAGCAGTAACCCCCCGGGTGGCTACACCTTC. Encoded protein: CASSNPPGGYTF.